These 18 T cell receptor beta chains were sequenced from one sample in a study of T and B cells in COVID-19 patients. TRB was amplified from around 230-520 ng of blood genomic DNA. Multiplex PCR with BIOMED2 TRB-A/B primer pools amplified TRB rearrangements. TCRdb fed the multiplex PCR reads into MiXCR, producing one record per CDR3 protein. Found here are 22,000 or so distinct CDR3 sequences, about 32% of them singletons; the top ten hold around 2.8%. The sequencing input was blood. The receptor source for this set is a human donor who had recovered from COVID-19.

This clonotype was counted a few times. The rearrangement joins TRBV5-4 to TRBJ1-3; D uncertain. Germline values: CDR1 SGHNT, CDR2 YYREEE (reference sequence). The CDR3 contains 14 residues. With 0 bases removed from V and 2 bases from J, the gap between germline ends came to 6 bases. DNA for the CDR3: TGTGCCAGCAGCTTGGGAAGTGCTGGAAACACCATATATTTT. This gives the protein CASSLGSAGNTIYF.

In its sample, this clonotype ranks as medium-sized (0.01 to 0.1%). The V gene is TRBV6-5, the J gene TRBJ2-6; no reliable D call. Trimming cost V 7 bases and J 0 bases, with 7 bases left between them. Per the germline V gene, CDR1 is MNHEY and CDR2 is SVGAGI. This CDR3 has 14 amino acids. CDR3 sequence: CASKPSSGANVLTF. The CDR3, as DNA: TGTGCCAGCAAGCCTAGCTCTGGGGCCAACGTCCTGACTTTC.

The CDR3 here is CATSDPSGGARFF. CDR3 nucleotides: TGTGCCACCAGTGATCCTAGCGGGGGGGCCCGGTTCTTC. The rearrangement joins TRBV24-1 to TRBJ2-1; TRBD2 matches 12 bases. In germline, CDR1 is KGHDR, CDR2 SFDVKD. The ends lost 3 bases at V and 15 bases at J; junction bases unmatched: 5. The CDR3 runs 13 residues.

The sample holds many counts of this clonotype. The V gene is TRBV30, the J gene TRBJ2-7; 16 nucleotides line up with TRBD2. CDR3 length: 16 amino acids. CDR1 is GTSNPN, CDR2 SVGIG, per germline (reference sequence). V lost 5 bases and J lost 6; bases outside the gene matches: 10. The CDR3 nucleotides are TGTGCCTGGCCGGGACTAGCGGGAGGGTCTCGATTCGAGCAGTACTTC. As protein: CAWPGLAGGSRFEQYF.

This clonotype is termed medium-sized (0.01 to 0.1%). Here the CDR3 DNA reads TGCAGCGTTCGGACTAGCGGGATCAACACCGGGGAGCTGTTTTTT. This sequence encodes CSVRTSGINTGELFF. The rearrangement links TRBV29-1 to TRBJ2-2, with 12 bases identical to TRBD2. The CDR3 runs 15 residues. Germline V CDR1 and CDR2: SQVTM, ANQGSEA. After removal of 5 bases from V and 2 bases from J, the junction contained 3 bases not matched to a gene.

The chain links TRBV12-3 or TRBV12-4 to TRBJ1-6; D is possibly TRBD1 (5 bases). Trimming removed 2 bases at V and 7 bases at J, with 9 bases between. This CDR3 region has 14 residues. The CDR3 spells CASSLPGRNSPLHF. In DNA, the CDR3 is TGTGCCAGCAGTTTACCAGGGCGGAATTCACCCCTCCACTTT.

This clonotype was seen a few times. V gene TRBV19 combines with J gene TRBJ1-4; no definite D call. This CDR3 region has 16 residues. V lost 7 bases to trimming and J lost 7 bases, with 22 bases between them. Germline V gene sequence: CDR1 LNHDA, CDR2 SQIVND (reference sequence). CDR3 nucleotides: TGTGCCAGTACCCACCCCGTCGGAGGTCGTCGTGAAAAACTGTTTTTT. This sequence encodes CASTHPVGGRREKLFF.

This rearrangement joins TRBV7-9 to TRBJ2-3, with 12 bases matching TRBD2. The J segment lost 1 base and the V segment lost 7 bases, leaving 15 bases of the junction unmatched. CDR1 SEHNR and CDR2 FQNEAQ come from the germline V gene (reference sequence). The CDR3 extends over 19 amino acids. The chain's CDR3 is CASTRELAGGRVGTDTQYF. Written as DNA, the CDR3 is TGTGCCAGCACCCGGGAACTAGCGGGAGGACGAGTGGGCACAGATACGCAGTATTTT.

DNA of the CDR3: TGTGCCAGCAGTTTTTGGGACTTACCCTACGAGCAGTACTTC. Translated, it gives CASSFWDLPYEQYF. The chain employs TRBV12-3 or TRBV12-4 and TRBJ2-7; D possibly corresponds to TRBD2 (6 bases). CDR3 length equals 14 residues. Trimming left V 3 bases short and J 2 bases short, with 11 bases between.

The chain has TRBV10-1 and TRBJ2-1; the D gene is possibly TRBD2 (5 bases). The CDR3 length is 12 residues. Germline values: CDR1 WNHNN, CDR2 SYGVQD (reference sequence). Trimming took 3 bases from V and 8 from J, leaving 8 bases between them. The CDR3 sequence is CASSEFSDEQFF. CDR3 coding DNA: TGCGCCAGCAGTGAATTTAGCGATGAGCAGTTCTTC.

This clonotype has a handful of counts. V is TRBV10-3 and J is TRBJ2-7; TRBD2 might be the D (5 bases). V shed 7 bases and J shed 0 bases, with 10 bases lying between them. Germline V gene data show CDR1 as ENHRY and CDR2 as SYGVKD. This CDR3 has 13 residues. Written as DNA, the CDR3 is TGTGCCATCAACCGGGAAGCCTCCTACGAGCAGTACTTC. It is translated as CAINREASYEQYF.

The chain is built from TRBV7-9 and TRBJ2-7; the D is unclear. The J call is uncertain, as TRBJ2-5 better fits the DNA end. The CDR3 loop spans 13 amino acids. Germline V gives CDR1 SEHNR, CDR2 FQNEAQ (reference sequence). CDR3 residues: CAISLGPQETQYF. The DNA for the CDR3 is TGTGCCATCAGTCTCGGACCCCAAGAGACCCAGTACTTC.

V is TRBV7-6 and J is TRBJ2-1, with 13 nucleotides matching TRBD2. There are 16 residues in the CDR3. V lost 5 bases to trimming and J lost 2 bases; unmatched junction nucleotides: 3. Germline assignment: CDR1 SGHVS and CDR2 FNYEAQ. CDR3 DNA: TGTGCCAGCAGCACTGGACTAGCGGGGGCCTACAATGAGCAGTTCTTC. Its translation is CASSTGLAGAYNEQFF.

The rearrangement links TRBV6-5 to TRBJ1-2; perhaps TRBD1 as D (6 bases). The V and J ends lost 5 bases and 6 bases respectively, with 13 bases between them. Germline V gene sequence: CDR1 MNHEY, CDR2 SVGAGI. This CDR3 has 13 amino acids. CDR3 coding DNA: TGTGCCAGCAGTAACAGGGAAGTAGATGGCTACACCTTC. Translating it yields CASSNREVDGYTF.

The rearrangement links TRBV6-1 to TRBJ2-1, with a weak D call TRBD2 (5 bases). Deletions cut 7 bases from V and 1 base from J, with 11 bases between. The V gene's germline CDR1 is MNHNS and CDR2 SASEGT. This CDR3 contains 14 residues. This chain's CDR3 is CASNHPGSYNEQFF. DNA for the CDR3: TGTGCCAGCAATCATCCGGGATCCTACAATGAGCAGTTCTTC.

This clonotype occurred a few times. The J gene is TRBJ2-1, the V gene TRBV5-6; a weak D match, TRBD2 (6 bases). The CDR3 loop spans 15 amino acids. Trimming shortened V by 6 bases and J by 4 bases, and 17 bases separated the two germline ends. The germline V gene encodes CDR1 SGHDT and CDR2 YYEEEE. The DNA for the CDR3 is TGTGCCAGCATCCTGGTTGATAGCGGTTACAATGAGCAGTTCTTC. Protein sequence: CASILVDSGYNEQFF.

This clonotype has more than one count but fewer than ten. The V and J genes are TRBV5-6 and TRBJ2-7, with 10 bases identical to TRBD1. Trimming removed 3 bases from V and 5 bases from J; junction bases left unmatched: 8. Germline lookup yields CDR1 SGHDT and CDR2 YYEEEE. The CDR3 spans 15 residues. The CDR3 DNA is TGTGCCAGCAGCTGGGGAGGACAGGGGGAGCACGAGCAGTACTTC. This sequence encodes CASSWGGQGEHEQYF.

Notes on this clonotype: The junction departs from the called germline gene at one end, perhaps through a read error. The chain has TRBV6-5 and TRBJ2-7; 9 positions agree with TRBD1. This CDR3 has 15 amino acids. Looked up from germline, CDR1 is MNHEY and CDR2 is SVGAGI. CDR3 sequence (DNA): TGTGCCATCAGTGAACCGGGACAGGGTCCTTACGAGCAGTACTTC. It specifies CAISEPGQGPYEQYF.